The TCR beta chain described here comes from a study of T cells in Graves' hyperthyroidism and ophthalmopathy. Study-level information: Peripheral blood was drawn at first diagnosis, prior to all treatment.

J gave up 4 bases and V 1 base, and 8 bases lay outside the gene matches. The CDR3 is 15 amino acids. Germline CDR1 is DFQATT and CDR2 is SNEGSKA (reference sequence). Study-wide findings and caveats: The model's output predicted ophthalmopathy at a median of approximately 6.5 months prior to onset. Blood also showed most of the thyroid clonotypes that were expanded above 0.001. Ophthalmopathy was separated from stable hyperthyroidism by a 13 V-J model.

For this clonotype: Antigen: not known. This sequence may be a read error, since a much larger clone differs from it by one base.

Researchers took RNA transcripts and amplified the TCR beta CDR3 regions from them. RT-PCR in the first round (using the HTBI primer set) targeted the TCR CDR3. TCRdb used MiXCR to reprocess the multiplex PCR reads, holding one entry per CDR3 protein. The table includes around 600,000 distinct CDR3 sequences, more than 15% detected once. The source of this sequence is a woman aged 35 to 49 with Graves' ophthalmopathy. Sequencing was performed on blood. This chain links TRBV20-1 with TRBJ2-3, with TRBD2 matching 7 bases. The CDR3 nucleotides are TGCAGTGCTAGAGGAGTTGGACTAGATGCAGATACGCAGTATTTT. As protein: CSARGVGLDADTQYF.